Detailed here is one T cell receptor (beta chain). Its target is not known. Germline is not matched at one junction end, which may reflect a read error. RNA transcripts yielded amplified TCR beta CDR3 regions. Second-round multiplex PCR came after a first-round RT-PCR that employed HTBI primers. TCRdb redid the calling of the multiplex PCR reads with MiXCR, one entry per CDR3 protein. This table holds tens of thousands of distinct CDR3 sequences, roughly half found once. If patients had other autoimmune diseases, uncontrolled infections, pregnancy or lactation, they were excluded. PBMCs were isolated from an approximately 10 ml sample of fresh peripheral blood. These data belong to a study of Graves' ophthalmopathy and Graves' hyperthyroidism. Study details: The authors collected peripheral blood at initial diagnosis, before any treatment.

Study findings and constraints: Most thyroid clonotypes with frequency above 0.001 were detected in blood too.

Per the germline V gene, CDR1 is KGHDR and CDR2 is SFDVKD. The CDR3 sequence is 8 residues long. The V and J genes are TRBV24-1 and TRBJ2-5; no reliable D call. This TCR came from an adult man with Graves' ophthalmopathy. Sequenced input: peripheral blood. CDR3 DNA: TGTGCCACCGATACCCAGGACTTC. Encoded protein: CATDTQDF.